The 22 T cell receptor beta chains presented below share a single source sample, sequenced in a study of molecular identifiers for immune sequencing clone quantification. One entry per CDR3 protein, called by TCRdb with MiXCR from the PCR reads. The sample consists of under 650,000 distinct CDR3 sequences, roughly 21% of them appearing once. The sequenced material came from naive CD8+ T cells from blood, with Jurkat cell RNA spiked in. Subset reported: FACS-sorted CD8+CD4-CCR7+CD45RA+ naive T cells. The receptors derive from a human donor in good health. Some libraries in this study had Jurkat cell RNA spiked in.

A remark on this clonotype: A much larger clone is a single base away; this may be a read error. V gene TRBV4-1 combines with J gene TRBJ2-7; 9 bases line up with TRBD1. The CDR3 length is 15 residues. Germline CDR1 and CDR2: MGHRA and YSYEKL. The CDR3 protein is CAGSQDRTGAYEQYF. CDR3 nucleotides: TGCGCCGGCAGCCAAGATAGGACAGGGGCCTACGAGCAGTACTTC.

This clonotype was observed at least ten times. The chain combines TRBV27 with TRBJ2-5; D is possibly TRBD1 (5 bases). Germline values: CDR1 MNHEY, CDR2 SMNVEV (reference sequence). V was pared by 5 bases and J by 8 bases, with 18 bases between. The CDR3 runs 14 residues. The CDR3 reads CASSPAGPGITQYF. The CDR3 nucleotides are TGTGCCAGCAGTCCCGCCGGGCCAGGGATAACCCAGTACTTC.

This clonotype was observed a handful of times. One end of the junction is discordant with germline, which a read error may explain. The J gene is TRBJ2-3, the V gene TRBV11-2, with D perhaps matching TRBD1 (5 bases). Germline assignment: CDR1 SGHAT and CDR2 FQNNGV. The CDR3 has 13 residues. The DNA for the CDR3 is TGTGCCGGCAGCTCGGACATCACAGATACGCAGTATTTT. Protein: CAGSSDITDTQYF.

This clonotype is a singleton in its sample. A much bigger clone sits one base away, suggesting this may be a read error. The final CDR3 position lacks the conserved phenylalanine or tryptophan, pointing to a likely read error. The chain employs TRBV5-6 and TRBJ2-7; TRBD2 matches 12 bases. The CDR3 extends over 16 amino acids. CDR1 and CDR2 from the germline V gene are SGHDT and YYEEEE. Trimming took 0 bases from V and 2 from J; bases not matched to a gene: 3. CDR3 loop: CASSLGLAGAAYEQYL. The CDR3 DNA sequence: TGTGCCAGCAGCTTGGGACTAGCGGGAGCGGCCTACGAGCAGTACCTC.

This clonotype was counted at least ten times. The genes are TRBV12-3 or TRBV12-4 and TRBJ2-6; D not resolved. V was clipped by 7 bases and J by 4 bases, with 8 bases between them. The CDR3 length is 13 residues. CDR3 in DNA: TGTGCCAGCACTGAGGCGGGGGCCAACGTCCTGACTTTC. Translation gives CASTEAGANVLTF.

V usage is TRBV28 and J usage is TRBJ2-1; tentative D call: TRBD2 (6 bases). This CDR3 contains 11 residues. V dropped 8 bases and J dropped 7 bases, with 9 bases sitting between them. CDR1 and CDR2 (germline): MDHEN, SYDVKM. The CDR3 spells CASRSGNEQFF. The DNA for the CDR3 is TGTGCCAGCCGCAGCGGGAATGAGCAGTTCTTC.

This clonotype came up a few times. V usage is TRBV19 and J usage is TRBJ1-1; D is ambiguous. The CDR3 is 16 amino acids. Trimming shortened V by 6 bases and J by 0 bases, and 17 bases separated the two germline ends. Germline V gives CDR1 LNHDA, CDR2 SQIVND (reference sequence). The CDR3 region has the DNA TGTGCCAGTAGCTTCGACATCGGTTTAATGAACACTGAAGCTTTCTTT. Amino acid sequence: CASSFDIGLMNTEAFF.

In this sample, this clonotype turned up many times. The chain uses TRBV27 and TRBJ2-3; no clear D gene. Germline CDR1 reads MNHEY; CDR2 reads SMNVEV (reference sequence). The V end lost 6 bases, the J end lost 5 bases, and 9 bases lay between the germline ends. There are 12 residues in the CDR3. The CDR3 nucleotides read TGTGCCAGCAGCTCTCATGGAGATACGCAGTATTTT. This translates into CASSSHGDTQYF.

The J gene is TRBJ2-7, the V gene TRBV19, with 7 bases fitting TRBD1. The V gene end was trimmed by 5 bases and the J gene end by 2 bases; junction bases not matched to a gene: 9. Germline CDR1 reads LNHDA; CDR2 reads SQIVND (reference sequence). CDR3 length: 15 amino acids. The DNA of the CDR3 is TGTGCCAGTAGTTACCGGGACAGCGAAACCTACGAGCAGTACTTC. Translating it yields CASSYRDSETYEQYF.

This clonotype was seen at least ten times. This sequence joins TRBV9 and TRBJ1-1, with 9 bases matching TRBD1. The CDR3 is 15 residues long. CDR1 and CDR2 (germline): SGDLS, YYNGEE. J was trimmed by 4 bases and V by 0 bases; bases with no gene match: 4. CDR3 in amino acids: CASSVVDRGSTEAFF. CDR3 coding DNA: TGTGCCAGCAGCGTAGTAGACAGGGGGTCCACTGAAGCTTTCTTT.

This sequence joins TRBV28 and TRBJ1-1; D uncertain. V was trimmed by 7 bases and J by 1 base, leaving 13 bases between them. Germline V gene data show CDR1 as MDHEN and CDR2 as SYDVKM. The CDR3 spans 14 residues. The CDR3 DNA reads as TGTGCCAGCACCTTTTTGAAGTGGAACACTGAAGCTTTCTTT. Amino acid sequence: CASTFLKWNTEAFF.

This clonotype was detected only a few times. J is TRBJ2-1 and V is TRBV27; no clear D gene. Germline assignment: CDR1 MNHEY and CDR2 SMNVEV (reference sequence). V was trimmed by 0 bases and J by 5 bases, leaving 8 bases between them. This CDR3 spans 14 amino acids. CDR3 nucleotide sequence: TGTGCCAGCAGTTTATCGGAGCACAACAATGAGCAGTTCTTC. It codes for CASSLSEHNNEQFF.

The table lists this clonotype with a few counts. The chain employs TRBV7-9 and TRBJ2-5; 8 bases fit TRBD2. This CDR3 has 16 residues. Germline V gene lookup returns CDR1 SEHNR and CDR2 FQNEAQ (reference sequence). V shed 9 bases and J 4 bases; nucleotides not matched to a gene: 16. CDR3 nucleotides: TGTGCCAGTCCCCCCGCGACAGCGGGGGCAGGAGAGACCCAGTACTTC. Amino acids: CASPPATAGAGETQYF.

Many counts were recorded for this clonotype. The genes are TRBV10-3 and TRBJ1-4; D is undetermined. Germline V gives CDR1 ENHRY, CDR2 SYGVKD. The ends were cut back, 3 bases at V and 5 bases at J, with 10 bases in the middle. CDR3 length: 14 residues. Written as DNA, the CDR3 is TGTGCCATCAGTGACCCAGGCAAAAATGAAAAACTGTTTTTT. This gives the protein CAISDPGKNEKLFF.

Ten or more counts support this clonotype. The CDR3 nucleotides are TGTGCCAGCAGCTTGGGATGGGAATACGAGCAGTACTTC. Its translation: CASSLGWEYEQYF. The chain recombines TRBV5-5 with TRBJ2-7, with D uncertain. The germline CDR1 and CDR2 sequences are SGHKS and YYEKEE (reference sequence). The V end was cut by 0 bases, the J end by 4 bases, with 8 bases between. The CDR3 contains 13 residues.

This clonotype was recorded many times. The rearrangement joins TRBV7-9 to TRBJ1-5; D remains unclear. V was pared by 2 bases and J by 5 bases, with 13 bases between. Germline V CDR1 and CDR2: SEHNR, FQNEAQ (reference sequence). The CDR3 covers 15 residues. The CDR3 region has the DNA TGTGCCAGCAGCTTATCGTTTGGAGTCGATCAGCCCCAGCATTTT. Its protein is CASSLSFGVDQPQHF.

On this clonotype itself: This could be a read error, since a much larger clone is one nucleotide away. The J gene is TRBJ2-3, the V gene TRBV20-1, with D tentatively TRBD1 (5 bases). The CDR3 covers 16 residues. Looked up from germline, CDR1 is DFQATT and CDR2 is SNEGSKA (reference sequence). In nucleotides, the CDR3 is TGCAGTGCTAGGAGTCAGGAGACAGACAGCACAAATACGCAGTATTTT. It yields the protein CSARSQETDSTNTQYF.

This clonotype was counted many times. V gene TRBV7-2 combines with J gene TRBJ2-3, with D possibly being TRBD2 (6 bases). The CDR3 runs 14 residues. The germline gives CDR1 SGHTA, CDR2 FQGNSA. The V end lost 5 bases, the J end lost 6 bases, and 15 bases lay between the germline ends. CDR3 sequence reads: CASSPSGGLDTQYF. The CDR3 region has the DNA TGTGCCAGCAGCCCCAGTGGGGGGTTGGATACGCAGTATTTT.

CDR3 in DNA: TGTGCCAGCAGTAGCCTTACAGGGGGTGGGGCCAACGTCCTGACTTTC. It yields the protein CASSSLTGGGANVLTF. The J gene is TRBJ2-6, the V gene TRBV2; TRBD1 agrees at 8 bases. This CDR3 has 16 residues. The J segment lost 3 bases and the V segment lost 5 bases, leaving 6 bases of the junction unmatched. Germline V gene data show CDR1 as SNHLY and CDR2 as FYNNEI.

Written as DNA, the CDR3 is TGCGCCAGCAGCTTGACAGGGACAGGCCCTGAAGCTTTCTTT. Translation gives CASSLTGTGPEAFF. The V and J genes are TRBV5-1 and TRBJ1-1; 8 bases match TRBD1. This CDR3 is 14 amino acids long. With V trimmed by 1 base and J by 6 bases, 5 bases remained unmatched. Germline-derived CDR1 and CDR2 are SGHRS and YFSETQ.

This clonotype was detected many times. The chain recombines TRBV12-5 with TRBJ2-1; 9 nucleotides match TRBD1. The V gene's germline CDR1 is LGHNT and CDR2 FRNRAP. V was pared by 3 bases and J by 3 bases, with 6 bases of the junction left unmatched. CDR3 size: 16 residues. For the CDR3, the DNA is TGTGCTAGTGGTTTCGGGACAGGGTATGTCTACAATGAGCAGTTCTTC. Its translation: CASGFGTGYVYNEQFF.

This clonotype appeared many times. The chain links TRBV20-1 to TRBJ1-1, with no clear D. Germline CDR1 DFQATT, CDR2 SNEGSKA (reference sequence). The germline V and J ends were trimmed by 2 bases and 0 bases, with 7 bases remaining between them. The CDR3 is 13 residues long. The CDR3 region has the DNA TGCAGTGCTAGACGCAGGCTGAACACTGAAGCTTTCTTT. Translation: CSARRRLNTEAFF.